The source of this TCR beta chain is a study of post-analysis software for immune sequencing data. Notes on the study in general: Patients used roughly five TRBV segments, including TRBV5-6, TRBV5-1 and TRBV20-1, more often than controls. Under the F measure, samples that were prepared in one batch clustered strongly together.

Details on this clonotype: Antigen specificity is unknown.

CDR3 length: 16 residues. CDR1 and CDR2 (germline): SQVTM, ANQGSEA. V lost 2 bases, J lost 4 bases, and 20 bases lay in between. Carried by the TCR beta cDNA libraries were unique molecular identifiers. T cells, roughly 1 to 10 million of them, yielded some 540,000 cDNA molecules. Via MiXCR, TCRdb re-called the PCR reads, giving one row per CDR3 protein. The table lists roughly 670,000 distinct CDR3 sequences, 55% to 70% of them singletons. Sequenced sample: blood. V and J are TRBV29-1 and TRBJ1-1, with no clear D. The TCR originated in a girl aged 2 to 10 with multiple sclerosis. The CDR3 nucleotides are TGCAGCGTTGAAATCGGTTCCTTAAGGGCAGGCACTGAAGCTTTCTTT. Protein sequence: CSVEIGSLRAGTEAFF.